This T cell receptor (beta chain) emerged from a study of T-cell memory formation after mild COVID-19. The overall study: TCR clustering was largely donor specific. The study, taken as a whole, reports: Contracting CD4+ clones were located mainly in CM and EM, and CD8+ clones in EMRA. Cross-reactive memory appears to have joined, as suggested by some responding clones showing up in pre-infection memory. Day 37-peaking second-wave clones had unconfirmed SARS-CoV-2 specificity.

This clonotype appeared a few times. No antigen is known for it. From the 5' RACE reads, TCRdb called clonotypes with MiXCR, one entry per CDR3 protein. The table includes about 120,000 distinct CDR3 sequences, approximately 16% detected once. The CDR3 is 15 amino acids. The germline V gene has CDR1 SGHDN and CDR2 FVKESK. V dropped 4 bases and J dropped 2 bases, with 14 bases sitting between them. V and J are TRBV14 and TRBJ2-5, with D perhaps TRBD1 or TRBD2 (6 bases each). The TCR comes from an adult woman who had mild COVID-19 (a few samples of this study predate the infection). Cell type and time point are not known. The source material was PBMCs or a T cell subset sorted from them (not recorded which). CDR3: CASSREQGGQETQYF. CDR3 coding DNA: TGTGCCAGCAGCCGGGAACAGGGAGGTCAAGAGACCCAGTACTTC. Drawing the rest from reference TRBV14 and TRBJ2-5, the complete variable domain is EAGVTQFPSHSVIEKGQTVTLRCDPISGHDNLYWYRRVMGKEIKFLLHFVKESKQDESGMPNNRFLAERTGGTYSTLKVQPAELEDSGVYFCASSREQGGQETQYFGPGTRLLVL.